This T cell receptor beta chain was obtained from a study of T-cell reconstitution after alpha-beta-depleted transplantation in children. Study-wide points: T-cell counts and diversity were attributed mostly to newly produced T cells one year after transplant.

Comments on this clonotype: Its antigen is currently unknown.

The TCRbeta library incorporated unique molecular identifiers. MiXCR, run by TCRdb on the PCR reads, gives a single entry per CDR3 protein. Here the sample spans about 830,000 distinct CDR3 sequences, about 15% being singletons. The CDR3 covers 15 residues. The germline CDR1 and CDR2 sequences are DFQATT and SNEGSKA (reference sequence). The germline V and J ends were trimmed by 0 bases and 1 base, with 10 bases remaining between them. This sequence originates from a male patient between 10 and 17 years old who had a stem cell transplant for acute lymphoblastic leukemia, so the T cells may come from the graft donor. The chain is built from TRBV20-1 and TRBJ1-5; D is unclear. Material: PBMCs, mostly from graft donor cells, obtained 360 days after TCRalphabeta/CD19-depleted stem cell transplant. Written as DNA, the CDR3 is TGCAGTGCTAGAGATTCTGGGTTAAGCAATCAGCCCCAGCATTTT. It specifies CSARDSGLSNQPQHF.